This passage covers 7 T cell receptor beta chains from one sample sequenced in a study of blood T cell repertoires in COVID-19. Clones were sequenced by immunoSEQ multiplex PCR, and TCRdb holds only the in-frame ones, with some missing. The sample holds about 180,000 clones, 80% to 90% seen once. The sample was peripheral blood. These receptor sequences come from a man aged 50 or older with active or convalescent COVID-19.

This clone was found a few times. The chain joins TRBV27 to TRBJ1-1; D is unresolved. V was shortened by 5 bases and J by 0 bases, with 7 bases between the two germline ends. The CDR3 runs to 13 residues. CDR1 MNHEY and CDR2 SMNVEV come from the germline V gene (reference sequence). The CDR3: CASSPAVNTEAFF. Here the CDR3 DNA reads TGTGCCAGCAGTCCGGCGGTGAACACTGAAGCTTTCTTT.

J is TRBJ1-4 and V is TRBV6-1, with 7 bases matching TRBD1. The V gene's germline CDR1 is MNHNS and CDR2 SASEGT. V dropped 3 bases and J dropped 5; count of bases not matched to a gene: 6. This CDR3 comprises 15 residues. CDR3 sequence reads: CASSDSDRWNEKLFF. The CDR3 DNA reads as TGTGCCAGCAGTGATTCGGACAGGTGGAATGAAAAACTGTTTTTT.

DNA for the CDR3: TGTGCCATCAGTATAACTCGAGAGACCCAGTACTTC. Translating gives CAISITRETQYF. The V gene is TRBV10-3, the J gene TRBJ2-5, with D unclear. Germline V lookup: CDR1 ENHRY, CDR2 SYGVKD. This CDR3 contains 12 residues. Trimming shortened V by 5 bases and J by 4 bases, and 8 bases separated the two germline ends.

This chain links TRBV24-1 with TRBJ2-3; D unclear. Looked up from germline, CDR1 is KGHDR and CDR2 is SFDVKD. The CDR3 runs 13 residues. V lost 4 bases and J lost 1, with 5 bases in between. CDR3 coding DNA: TGTGCCACCAGTGAGCAGGGCACAGATACGCAGTATTTT. It codes for CATSEQGTDTQYF.

Remarks on this clone: The same CDR3 arises from other DNA sequences in this sample as well. This chain links TRBV28 with TRBJ2-7; 8 nucleotides align to TRBD1. V trimming: 4 bases; J trimming: 4 bases; junction bases outside the gene matches: 9. CDR1 MDHEN and CDR2 SYDVKM come from the germline V gene. The CDR3 covers 15 residues. CDR3 nucleotide sequence: TGTGCCAGCAGTTCGACAGGGGCCAACCGATACGAGCAGTACTTC. Protein: CASSSTGANRYEQYF. Filled out from reference TRBV28 and TRBJ2-7, the complete variable domain reads DVKVTQSSRYLVKRTGEKVFLECVQDMDHENMFWYRQDPGLGLRLIYFSYDVKMKEKGDIPEGYSVSREKKERFSLILESASTNQTSMYLCASSSTGANRYEQYFGPGTRLTVT.

The V call is TRBV5-1, the J call TRBJ2-1; 8 nucleotides agree with TRBD2. V lost 0 bases, J lost 9 bases, and 5 bases stayed unmatched. In germline, CDR1 is SGHRS, CDR2 YFSETQ. The length of the CDR3 is 14 residues. CDR3 bases: TGCGCCAGCAGCTTGGCCAGCGGGAGTCGTGAGCAGTTCTTC. It codes for CASSLASGSREQFF.

The gene calls are TRBV7-6 and TRBJ2-2; D is perhaps TRBD2 (5 bases). The germline gives CDR1 SGHVS, CDR2 FNYEAQ. Trimming pared 0 bases from V and 6 bases from J, leaving 8 bases between. The CDR3 is 14 residues long. The CDR3 is CASSLAAEAGELFF. The DNA for the CDR3 is TGTGCCAGCAGCTTAGCGGCGGAGGCCGGGGAGCTGTTTTTT.